The 21 T cell receptor beta chains below come from one sample, sequenced in a study of post-analysis software for immune sequencing data. Study observations and caveats: Included in a set of roughly 5 TRBV segments more frequent in patients than controls were TRBV5-6, TRBV5-1 and TRBV20-1.

Prepared libraries of TCR beta cDNA carried unique molecular identifiers. Each CDR3 protein is one row after TCRdb ran MiXCR on the PCR reads. This table holds about 430,000 distinct CDR3 sequences, approximately 38% found once. Their specific antigens are unknown. The source material was blood. All receptors come from a girl aged 2 to 9 with multiple sclerosis.

This clonotype was recorded a few times. This chain joins TRBV7-9 and TRBJ2-1; perhaps TRBD1 as D (5 bases). The length of the CDR3 is 15 residues. Germline assignment: CDR1 SEHNR and CDR2 FQNEAQ (reference sequence). Trimming took 5 bases from V and 7 from J, leaving 18 bases between them. Here the CDR3 DNA reads TGTGCCAGCAGCCCCCGACAGCCAACGTGGAATGAGCAGTTCTTC. Protein product: CASSPRQPTWNEQFF.

This clonotype showed up just a few times. The CDR3, as DNA: TGTGCCAGCAGCCGATGGACTAGCGGGGTTAACTACAATGAGCAGTTCTTC. This gives the protein CASSRWTSGVNYNEQFF. The V call is TRBV7-9, the J call TRBJ2-1; 12 nucleotides align to TRBD2. This CDR3 spans 17 amino acids. V lost 5 bases and J lost 3; bases outside the gene matches: 8. The germline V gene encodes CDR1 SEHNR and CDR2 FQNEAQ (reference sequence).

CDR3 sequence (DNA): TGTGCCAGCAGCGAAAACACCGGGACTAGAACCAATGAGCAGTTCTTC. Its translation: CASSENTGTRTNEQFF. The chain is built from TRBV3-1 and TRBJ2-1, with 8 bases identical to TRBD2. The germline V gene encodes CDR1 LGHDT and CDR2 YNNKEL (reference sequence). The CDR3 contains 16 residues. V trimming: 5 bases; J trimming: 6 bases; junction bases outside the gene matches: 12.

This clonotype has just a few counts. The genes are TRBV7-9 and TRBJ2-1; TRBD2 agrees at 8 bases. After removal of 6 bases from V and 9 bases from J, the junction contained 13 bases not matched to a gene. CDR3 length: 15 residues. The germline gives CDR1 SEHNR, CDR2 FQNEAQ (reference sequence). The CDR3 sequence is CASSRLAISIGEQFF. CDR3 bases: TGTGCCAGCAGTAGACTAGCGATCAGTATAGGTGAGCAGTTCTTC.

Of note for this clonotype: The junction differs from germline at one of its ends, possibly a read error. The V and J genes are TRBV5-1 and TRBJ2-1; 7 bases align to TRBD2. The germline V gene has CDR1 SGHRS and CDR2 YFSETQ. The CDR3 is made up of 15 amino acids. The CDR3 DNA follows: TGTGCCAGCAGCTTAGGCGGGGGATCCTACAATGAGCAGTTCTTC. This sequence encodes CASSLGGGSYNEQFF.

V usage is TRBV14 and J usage is TRBJ2-5; D unresolved. V was trimmed by 0 bases and J by 5 bases, leaving 10 bases between them. Germline V gives CDR1 SGHDN, CDR2 FVKESK. CDR3 size: 14 residues. The CDR3 DNA sequence: TGTGCCAGCAGCCAAGACAGTGAGTGGGAGACCCAGTACTTC. Its translation is CASSQDSEWETQYF.

This clonotype was found a few times. The V call is TRBV12-3 or TRBV12-4, the J call TRBJ2-3; tentatively, D is TRBD2 (7 bases). V lost 2 bases and J 5 bases, leaving 11 bases between the germline ends. The CDR3 totals 14 residues. CDR3 DNA sequence: TGTGCCAGCAGTTTAACGGGGGGCAAAGATACGCAGTATTTT. Translating gives CASSLTGGKDTQYF.

A remark on this clonotype: An end of the junction differs from the germline gene, which may be a read error. J is TRBJ2-1 and V is TRBV20-1; D is ambiguous. Germline loops: CDR1 DFQATT, CDR2 SNEGSKA (reference sequence). CDR3 length: 15 residues. CDR3 sequence (DNA): TGCAGTGCTAGAGATCCACAGCGCCGCTACAATGAGCGGTTCTTC. Protein sequence: CSARDPQRRYNERFF.

This sequence joins TRBV6-2 or TRBV6-3 and TRBJ2-1; TRBD2 might be the D (6 bases). The CDR3 consists of 15 residues. Germline assignment: CDR1 MNHEY and CDR2 SVGEGT. Deletions cut 2 bases from V and 9 bases from J, with 17 bases between. DNA for the CDR3: TGTGCCAGCAGTTACCGGGCGGGATGGGATGCTGAGCAGTTCTTC. It codes for CASSYRAGWDAEQFF.

The chain links TRBV4-2 to TRBJ2-1; D is undetermined. Germline lookup yields CDR1 LGHNA and CDR2 YNFKEQ. The CDR3 contains 17 residues. V was clipped by 0 bases and J by 6 bases, with 18 bases between them. CDR3 protein: CASSQDSSVGIFNEQFF. The DNA for the CDR3 is TGTGCCAGCAGCCAAGACAGCAGTGTAGGGATATTCAATGAGCAGTTCTTC.

This clonotype was seen a handful of times. The chain recombines TRBV20-1 with TRBJ2-5, with D possibly being TRBD2 (7 bases). V was trimmed by 7 bases and J by 3 bases, leaving 21 bases between them. Germline CDR1 DFQATT, CDR2 SNEGSKA (reference sequence). CDR3 length: 15 residues. The CDR3 here is CSVEAGATKKETQYF. The CDR3, as DNA: TGCAGTGTTGAGGCGGGGGCCACAAAGAAAGAGACCCAGTACTTC.

This sequence joins TRBV28 and TRBJ1-6, with D possibly being TRBD1 (5 bases). The V and J ends lost 7 bases and 7 bases respectively, with 17 bases between them. CDR1 is MDHEN, CDR2 SYDVKM, per germline. This CDR3 has 15 residues. The DNA of the CDR3 is TGTGCCAGCACTAGGACCGGCGAGGGGAATTCACCCCTCCACTTT. Residues: CASTRTGEGNSPLHF.

The chain is built from TRBV10-3 and TRBJ1-5; no definite D call. V lost 2 bases and J 1 base, leaving 6 bases between the germline ends. Germline CDR1 and CDR2: ENHRY and SYGVKD. The CDR3 is made up of 14 amino acids. The CDR3 DNA reads as TGTGCCATCAGTGAGGGGTGGAGCAATCAGCCCCAGCATTTT. Protein sequence: CAISEGWSNQPQHF.

This chain uses TRBV18 with TRBJ2-7; D is possibly TRBD2 (5 bases). CDR1 is KGHSH and CDR2 is LQKENI in the germline V gene. The CDR3 totals 15 residues. Trimming removed 4 bases at V and 0 bases at J, with 13 bases between. CDR3 DNA sequence: TGTGCCAGCTCACAGGACTGGGTCTCCTCCTACGAGCAGTACTTC. Amino acid sequence: CASSQDWVSSYEQYF.

CDR3 protein: CASSMKQGYNEQFF. Written as DNA, the CDR3 is TGTGCCAGCAGCATGAAACAGGGCTACAATGAGCAGTTCTTC. The chain recombines TRBV5-4 with TRBJ2-1; TRBD1 is a possible D gene (6 bases). This CDR3 contains 14 residues. From germline, CDR1 is SGHNT and CDR2 YYREEE (reference sequence). The V end lost 4 bases, the J end lost 3 bases, and 11 bases lay between the germline ends.

The genes are TRBV13 and TRBJ2-3; 7 bases match TRBD1. J gave up 5 bases and V 4 bases, and 12 bases lay outside the gene matches. The CDR3 extends over 16 amino acids. Germline CDR1 PRHDT, CDR2 FYEKMQ (reference sequence). Here the CDR3 reads CASSYKFGTVQDTQYF. The CDR3 nucleotides read TGTGCCAGCAGCTATAAATTCGGGACAGTGCAAGATACGCAGTATTTT.

The count of this clonotype is one. This rearrangement joins TRBV28 to TRBJ1-2; D call uncertain. Trimming removed 8 bases at V and 8 bases at J, with 12 bases between. This CDR3 is built from 11 residues. Per germline, CDR1 MDHEN and CDR2 SYDVKM. Here the CDR3 DNA reads TGTGCCAGCGGAGTTACTAGGGGCTACACCTTC. Its protein is CASGVTRGYTF.

The chain combines TRBV28 with TRBJ2-3; D possibly matches TRBD1 or TRBD2 (6 bases each). The V end was cut by 5 bases, the J end by 0 bases, with 12 bases between. The germline V gene encodes CDR1 MDHEN and CDR2 SYDVKM. This CDR3 comprises 15 residues. CDR3 sequence: CASSGGPASTDTQYF. CDR3 DNA sequence: TGTGCCAGCAGTGGGGGGCCAGCTAGCACAGATACGCAGTATTTT.

This clonotype was seen only a few times. The chain links TRBV6-6 to TRBJ1-2; D call uncertain. V shed 6 bases and J shed 9 bases, with 14 bases lying between them. The germline V gene has CDR1 MNHNY and CDR2 SVGAGI (reference sequence). This CDR3 region has 12 residues. The DNA of the CDR3 is TGTGCCAGCAGCCCCAGAGCGGGCCGCTACACCTTC. Translating it yields CASSPRAGRYTF.

This clonotype occurred a few times. The chain employs TRBV12-3 or TRBV12-4 and TRBJ2-3; 12 bases are a match to TRBD1. CDR3 length: 16 residues. J was trimmed by 6 bases and V by 6 bases; bases with no gene match: 10. CDR3 bases: TGTGCCAGCAGCCGGGACAGGGGGCGCGGGCCTGATACGCAGTATTTT. It codes for CASSRDRGRGPDTQYF.

The CDR3 region has the DNA TGCAGTGCTCCTAGGAACACAGATACGCAGTATTTT. This codes for CSAPRNTDTQYF. The chain carries TRBV20-1 and TRBJ2-3; no firm D call. CDR1 and CDR2 from the germline V gene are DFQATT and SNEGSKA (reference sequence). With 5 bases removed from V and 2 bases from J, the gap between germline ends came to 8 bases. The CDR3 runs 12 residues.